The next 32 T cell receptor beta chains were all read from a single sample in a study of shared clonotypes between healthy human individuals. Naive CD8 cells comprised CD45RO-negative, CCR7-positively selected cells, excluding terminally differentiated effector memory CD45RA+ cells. Clones were sequenced by immunoSEQ multiplex PCR, and TCRdb holds only the in-frame ones, with some missing. Here the sample spans about 2 million clones, over 85% being singletons. Sequencing was performed on naive CD8+ T cells sorted from blood. The receptors derive from a man between 18 and 29 years old in good health.

About this clone: Different DNA sequences within this sample yield the same CDR3. This chain uses TRBV5-1 with TRBJ1-1, with D perhaps TRBD1 (6 bases). CDR3 size: 15 residues. Trimming cost V 4 bases and J 2 bases, with 15 bases left between them. Germline CDR1 and CDR2: SGHRS and YFSETQ. The CDR3 spells CASSPSTGLNTEAFF. The CDR3 nucleotides are TGCGCCAGCAGCCCTTCGACAGGCCTTAACACTGAAGCTTTCTTT.

As concerns this clone: The same CDR3 is also encoded by other DNA sequences in this sample. The chain employs TRBV9 and TRBJ2-3; D uncertain. Between the trimmed V and J ends, which lost 3 bases and 3 bases, there was a span of 5 bases. The CDR3 totals 12 residues. Germline lookup yields CDR1 SGDLS and CDR2 YYNGEE. This CDR3 is CASSGSTDTQYF. CDR3 bases: TGTGCCAGCAGCGGGAGTACAGATACGCAGTATTTT.

The chain uses TRBV5-4 and TRBJ2-3; D might be TRBD2 (6 bases). Trimming cost V 3 bases and J 5 bases, with 19 bases left between them. Per germline, CDR1 SGHNT and CDR2 YYREEE (reference sequence). The CDR3 sequence is 16 residues long. CDR3 bases: TGTGCCAGCAGCTCCTGGGACTTGGGTTCGGAAGATACGCAGTATTTT. It yields the protein CASSSWDLGSEDTQYF.

This clone was recorded a few times. The same CDR3 is also encoded by other DNA sequences in this sample. The genes are TRBV6-6 and TRBJ2-7; D not resolved. The germline gives CDR1 MNHNY, CDR2 SVGAGI (reference sequence). The CDR3 is made up of 11 amino acids. V was trimmed by 2 bases and J by 5 bases, leaving 4 bases between them. The CDR3 DNA is TGTGCCAGCAGTTACGGGGACGAGCAGTACTTC. Residues: CASSYGDEQYF.

The rearrangement joins TRBV7-9 to TRBJ1-1, with 10 bases identical to TRBD1. This CDR3 region has 16 residues. Germline assignment: CDR1 SEHNR and CDR2 FQNEAQ (reference sequence). V shed 5 bases, J shed 5 bases, and the junction held 11 bases outside the gene matches. DNA for the CDR3: TGTGCCAGCAGCACGCGACAGGGGGCGGGGGATACTGAAGCTTTCTTT. Its translation is CASSTRQGAGDTEAFF.

Turning to this clone: Other DNA sequences of this sample code for an identical CDR3. V is TRBV4-3 and J is TRBJ2-1, with 7 bases matching TRBD1. V was clipped by 1 base and J by 1 base; unmatched bases: 1. The CDR3 consists of 15 residues. Per germline, CDR1 LGHNA and CDR2 YSLEER. CDR3 sequence reads: CASSQAGGSYNEQFF. Written as DNA, the CDR3 is TGCGCCAGCAGCCAAGCAGGGGGATCCTACAATGAGCAGTTCTTC.

To note about this clone: Other DNA sequences in this specimen translate into the identical CDR3. This rearrangement joins TRBV6-6 to TRBJ2-7; D possibly matches TRBD1 or TRBD2 (5 bases each). With 2 bases removed from V and 2 bases from J, the gap between germline ends came to 7 bases. This CDR3 is 13 amino acids long. Germline CDR1 and CDR2: MNHNY and SVGAGI (reference sequence). The CDR3 here is CASSYGGTYEQYF. The CDR3 region has the DNA TGTGCCAGCAGTTACGGGGGTACCTACGAGCAGTACTTC.

The chain recombines TRBV11-2 with TRBJ2-5; D not resolved. This CDR3 contains 13 residues. Trimming shortened V by 5 bases and J by 5 bases, and 12 bases separated the two germline ends. Germline lookup yields CDR1 SGHAT and CDR2 FQNNGV. The CDR3 nucleotides are TGTGCCAGCAGCCGCGTCCCCGGGGAGACCCAGTACTTC. Translation: CASSRVPGETQYF.

Here the CDR3 DNA reads TGTGCCAGCAGGGACTGGGGACTCTCTGGAAACACCATATATTTT. This codes for CASRDWGLSGNTIYF. The chain recombines TRBV5-4 with TRBJ1-3; maybe TRBD1 (5 bases). This CDR3 is 15 amino acids long. V lost 5 bases, J lost 0 bases, and 12 bases lay in between. Germline V gives CDR1 SGHNT, CDR2 YYREEE (reference sequence).

A note on this clone: The same CDR3 arises from other DNA sequences in this sample as well. The chain has TRBV28 and TRBJ2-7, with D unresolved. The CDR3 totals 12 residues. The V end was cut by 2 bases, the J end by 3 bases, with 5 bases between. Germline V gives CDR1 MDHEN, CDR2 SYDVKM. The CDR3 nucleotides are TGTGCCAGCAGTTTACTCAGCTACGAGCAGTACTTC. Amino acids: CASSLLSYEQYF.

This chain connects TRBV9 to TRBJ2-2; D gene ambiguous. The CDR3 totals 13 residues. In germline, CDR1 is SGDLS, CDR2 YYNGEE. Trimming stripped 0 bases from V and 7 bases from J, with 7 bases between. In nucleotides, the CDR3 is TGTGCCAGCAGCGTAGAAGGGTTCGGGGAGCTGTTTTTT. Translation gives CASSVEGFGELFF.

V is TRBV9 and J is TRBJ2-5; 8 positions match TRBD1. The CDR3 spans 14 residues. Looked up from germline, CDR1 is SGDLS and CDR2 is YYNGEE. After removal of 3 bases from V and 5 bases from J, the junction contained 6 bases not matched to a gene. CDR3 in amino acids: CASSAETGAETQYF. The CDR3 region has the DNA TGTGCCAGCAGCGCCGAGACAGGGGCCGAGACCCAGTACTTC.

The J gene is TRBJ1-1, the V gene TRBV11-2; D perhaps matches TRBD1 (6 bases). Germline V lookup: CDR1 SGHAT, CDR2 FQNNGV. V was clipped by 1 base and J by 3 bases, with 12 bases between them. The CDR3 is 15 amino acids. CDR3 in amino acids: CASSLATQGYTEAFF. CDR3 nucleotide sequence: TGTGCCAGCAGCTTAGCCACACAGGGATACACTGAAGCTTTCTTT.

V usage is TRBV5-4 and J usage is TRBJ2-1, with D possibly being TRBD1 or TRBD2 (5 bases each). V was cut by 4 bases and J by 5 bases, with 19 bases left in between. Per the germline V gene, CDR1 is SGHNT and CDR2 is YYREEE (reference sequence). The length of the CDR3 is 16 residues. The CDR3 here is CASSMALRGSDNEQFF. For the CDR3, the DNA is TGTGCCAGCAGCATGGCTTTACGGGGCTCTGACAATGAGCAGTTCTTC.

The chain uses TRBV13 and TRBJ1-6, with TRBD1 as a possible D gene (5 bases). CDR1 and CDR2 (germline): PRHDT, FYEKMQ (reference sequence). V was clipped by 2 bases and J by 6 bases, with 8 bases between them. The CDR3 spans 14 residues. CDR3 nucleotides: TGTGCCAGCAGCTTACGGGACTCTAATTCACCCCTCCACTTT. Translated: CASSLRDSNSPLHF.

The V gene is TRBV14, the J gene TRBJ2-7, with 7 positions matching TRBD2. The ends lost 4 bases at V and 5 bases at J; junction bases unmatched: 14. From germline, CDR1 is SGHDN and CDR2 FVKESK. The CDR3 is 16 amino acids. In nucleotides, the CDR3 is TGTGCCAGCAGCCCCACAGTGGGGGGGGAGCGGGACGAGCAGTACTTC. It is translated as CASSPTVGGERDEQYF.

The chain carries TRBV4-1 and TRBJ2-3; 8 positions agree with TRBD2. The V gene end was trimmed by 2 bases and the J gene end by 0 bases; junction bases not matched to a gene: 4. This CDR3 contains 16 residues. CDR1 and CDR2 from the germline V gene are MGHRA and YSYEKL. CDR3 region: CASSQRTSSSTDTQYF. CDR3 nucleotide sequence: TGCGCCAGCAGCCAACGGACTAGCAGTAGCACAGATACGCAGTATTTT.

The V gene is TRBV7-2, the J gene TRBJ2-5; the D call may be TRBD1 or TRBD2 (7 bases each). CDR3 size: 13 residues. The V end was cut by 8 bases, the J end by 2 bases, with 12 bases between. CDR1 SGHTA and CDR2 FQGNSA come from the germline V gene. DNA for the CDR3: TGTGCCAGCCAGGGGGGGTCACAAGAGACCCAGTACTTC. This sequence encodes CASQGGSQETQYF.

The V gene is TRBV6-1, the J gene TRBJ2-7, with D perhaps matching TRBD1 (5 bases). Germline assignment: CDR1 MNHNS and CDR2 SASEGT. V lost 5 bases and J lost 3, with 11 bases in between. The CDR3 covers 13 residues. In DNA form, the CDR3 reads TGTGCCAGCAGTTTGACAGTCTACTACGAGCAGTACTTC. Its protein is CASSLTVYYEQYF.

This clone appeared a single time. J is TRBJ2-1 and V is TRBV14; 12 nucleotides match TRBD2. V lost 4 bases, J lost 8 bases, and 9 bases stayed unmatched. CDR1 and CDR2 from the germline V gene are SGHDN and FVKESK. The CDR3 is 16 residues long. CDR3 sequence: CASSLKTSGSIYEQFF. The CDR3 DNA follows: TGTGCCAGCAGCCTTAAGACTAGCGGGAGTATCTATGAGCAGTTCTTC.

The chain links TRBV4-1 to TRBJ2-7; 7 bases line up with TRBD1. V lost 4 bases to trimming and J lost 0 bases; unmatched junction nucleotides: 6. This CDR3 comprises 15 residues. CDR1 is MGHRA and CDR2 is YSYEKL in the germline V gene. The CDR3 bases are TGCGCCAGCAGCCTCCAGGGGGACAGCTCCTACGAGCAGTACTTC. Its protein is CASSLQGDSSYEQYF.

The CDR3 loop is CASSLDVRGHLSTEAFF. In DNA form, the CDR3 reads TGTGCCAGCAGCTTAGATGTTAGGGGGCATCTGTCCACTGAAGCTTTCTTT. This chain uses TRBV11-2 with TRBJ1-1, with 7 nucleotides matching TRBD1. Losses at the gene ends were 0 bases for V and 4 bases for J; bases not matched to a gene: 11. Germline V gene lookup returns CDR1 SGHAT and CDR2 FQNNGV. CDR3 length: 17 amino acids.

The V call is TRBV9, the J call TRBJ1-2; 9 bases fit TRBD1. J was trimmed by 4 bases and V by 4 bases; bases with no gene match: 8. CDR1 and CDR2 (germline): SGDLS, YYNGEE. The CDR3 is 15 amino acids. The CDR3 coding sequence is TGTGCCAGCAGCCCTGGACAGGGGACGGGCTATGGCTACACCTTC. Translation: CASSPGQGTGYGYTF. Full variable domain (missing parts from reference TRBV9 and TRBJ1-2): DSGVTQTPKHLITATGQRVTLRCSPRSGDLSVYWYQQSLDQGLQFLIQYYNGEERAKGNILERFSAQQFPDLHSELNLSSLELGDSALYFCASSPGQGTGYGYTFGSGTRLTVV.

CDR3 nucleotide sequence: TGTGCCAGCAGTTCCGGACAGGGCCTTTACAATGAGCAGTTCTTC. It yields the protein CASSSGQGLYNEQFF. This chain uses TRBV6-5 with TRBJ2-1; 8 nucleotides agree with TRBD1. CDR1 is MNHEY and CDR2 is SVGAGI in the germline V gene. Trimming cost V 4 bases and J 4 bases; bases outside gene matches: 6. The CDR3 covers 15 residues.

The chain has TRBV18 and TRBJ1-4; a possible D gene is TRBD1 (6 bases). Germline CDR1 and CDR2: KGHSH and LQKENI. The CDR3 loop spans 15 amino acids. Trimming cost V 2 bases and J 7 bases, with 14 bases left between them. In DNA, the CDR3 is TGTGCCAGCTCACCAATACAGGGCGAGAGTGAAAAACTGTTTTTT. Its translation is CASSPIQGESEKLFF.

This chain joins TRBV7-9 and TRBJ1-5, with D maybe TRBD1 (5 bases). Per germline, CDR1 SEHNR and CDR2 FQNEAQ (reference sequence). This CDR3 has 14 residues. V lost 3 bases and J 3 bases, leaving 9 bases between the germline ends. DNA for the CDR3: TGTGCCAGCAGCTTTGGACATTCCAATCAGCCCCAGCATTTT. Protein sequence: CASSFGHSNQPQHF.

The chain employs TRBV4-3 and TRBJ1-2; D is unresolved. Per germline, CDR1 LGHNA and CDR2 YSLEER. The V and J ends lost 0 bases and 5 bases respectively, with 10 bases between them. This CDR3 contains 14 residues. The DNA for the CDR3 is TGCGCCAGCAGCCAAGATCGGGTCCAGTATGGCTACACCTTC. It codes for CASSQDRVQYGYTF.

The table lists this clone with a count of one. V is TRBV27 and J is TRBJ2-7; maybe TRBD2 (6 bases). The CDR3 runs to 14 residues. The V end was cut by 3 bases, the J end by 5 bases, with 14 bases between. Germline V gene data show CDR1 as MNHEY and CDR2 as SMNVEV (reference sequence). CDR3 in DNA: TGTGCCAGCAGTTTCGTCGGGCAGCGGGACGAGCAGTACTTC. Its translation: CASSFVGQRDEQYF.

The V call is TRBV27, the J call TRBJ2-3, with 9 bases matching TRBD2. The CDR3 loop spans 14 amino acids. Germline lookup yields CDR1 MNHEY and CDR2 SMNVEV (reference sequence). Germline trimming cut 5 bases from V and 7 bases from J; bases unmatched to any gene: 7. The CDR3 DNA follows: TGTGCCAGCAGTGGAACGACTAGCGGATATACGCAGTATTTT. Amino acids: CASSGTTSGYTQYF.

The chain joins TRBV2 to TRBJ2-3; a weak D match, TRBD2 (5 bases). The CDR3 spans 15 residues. Germline-derived CDR1 and CDR2 are SNHLY and FYNNEI. V dropped 5 bases and J dropped 1 base, with 13 bases sitting between them. The DNA for the CDR3 is TGTGCCAGCAGTTATCTAGCCTGGGGCACAGATACGCAGTATTTT. As protein: CASSYLAWGTDTQYF.

The V call is TRBV9, the J call TRBJ2-3; 12 positions agree with TRBD2. The CDR3 sequence is 18 residues long. The trim removed 3 bases at V and 0 bases at J, leaving 8 bases unmatched. The germline V gene encodes CDR1 SGDLS and CDR2 YYNGEE. The CDR3 reads CASSASGRASASTDTQYF. CDR3 coding DNA: TGTGCCAGCAGCGCTAGCGGGAGGGCCTCAGCTAGCACAGATACGCAGTATTTT.

The V call is TRBV5-1, the J call TRBJ1-5, with D unclear. Per the germline V gene, CDR1 is SGHRS and CDR2 is YFSETQ. V lost 4 bases and J 3 bases, leaving 11 bases between the germline ends. The CDR3 consists of 14 residues. The chain's CDR3 is CASSPTDPNQPQHF. The DNA of the CDR3 is TGCGCCAGCAGCCCGACCGATCCCAATCAGCCCCAGCATTTT.